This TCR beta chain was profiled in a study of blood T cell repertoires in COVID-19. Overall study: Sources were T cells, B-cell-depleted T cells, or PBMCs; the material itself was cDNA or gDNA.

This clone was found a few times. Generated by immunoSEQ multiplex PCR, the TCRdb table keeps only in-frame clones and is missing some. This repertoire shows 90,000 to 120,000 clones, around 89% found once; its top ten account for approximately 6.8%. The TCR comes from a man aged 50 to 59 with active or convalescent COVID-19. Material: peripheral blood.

The CDR3, as DNA: TGCGCCAGCAGCCAAGATCTTCGGACTAGCGGGAGGGCCTTGATCGGGGAGCTGTTTTTT. Translation gives CASSQDLRTSGRALIGELFF. The J gene is TRBJ2-2, the V gene TRBV4-3; 15 bases fit TRBD2. Germline CDR1 reads LGHNA; CDR2 reads YSLEER. The CDR3 covers 20 residues. V lost 0 bases and J lost 7; bases outside the gene matches: 12.